This passage covers 11 T cell receptor beta chains from one sample sequenced in a study of blood T cell repertoires in COVID-19. This table comes from immunoSEQ multiplex PCR, and its TCRdb copy is limited to in-frame clones, with some not included. The sample records 100,000 to 150,000 clones, around nine tenths being singletons. The specimen sequenced was peripheral blood. These receptor sequences come from a man aged 45-65 years with acute or convalescent COVID-19.

The chain has TRBV10-2 and TRBJ1-1; D remains unclear. V shed 6 bases and J shed 1 base, with 6 bases lying between them. Germline V CDR1 and CDR2: WSHSY, SAAADI. The CDR3 consists of 12 residues. The CDR3 nucleotides are TGCGCCAGCAGATTGAGGAACACTGAAGCTTTCTTT. This sequence encodes CASRLRNTEAFF.

This chain joins TRBV11-2 and TRBJ2-7, with TRBD2 matching 8 bases. Germline CDR1 SGHAT, CDR2 FQNNGV. This CDR3 is built from 15 residues. V trimming: 3 bases; J trimming: 1 base; junction bases outside the gene matches: 5. The CDR3 DNA reads as TGTGCCAGCAGCTTGTCGAGCGGGAGTTCCTACGAGCAGTACTTC. It specifies CASSLSSGSSYEQYF.

The chain uses TRBV6-6 and TRBJ1-6; TRBD1 matches at 8 bases. Germline CDR1 is MNHNY and CDR2 is SVGAGI (reference sequence). This CDR3 comprises 15 residues. The V gene end was trimmed by 7 bases and the J gene end by 8 bases; junction bases not matched to a gene: 10. This CDR3 reads CASTPGQGDHSPLHF. CDR3 bases: TGTGCCAGCACCCCCGGACAGGGTGACCATTCACCCCTCCACTTT.

The gene calls are TRBV2 and TRBJ1-1, with TRBD1 as a possible D gene (5 bases). CDR1 is SNHLY, CDR2 FYNNEI, per germline. The ends were cut back, 10 bases at V and 5 bases at J, with 11 bases in the middle. The CDR3 is made up of 11 amino acids. Here the CDR3 reads CATGGDTEAFF. The CDR3 DNA reads as TGTGCCACGGGGGGGGATACTGAAGCTTTCTTT.

The J gene is TRBJ2-2, the V gene TRBV10-3; maybe TRBD2 (6 bases). The CDR3 length is 18 residues. The V end lost 4 bases, the J end lost 0 bases, and 18 bases lay between the germline ends. The germline V gene has CDR1 ENHRY and CDR2 SYGVKD. Here the CDR3 reads CAISGVRLEGSNTGELFF. The CDR3 DNA is TGTGCCATCAGTGGGGTTCGACTAGAGGGGTCGAACACCGGGGAGCTGTTTTTT.

The chain combines TRBV27 with TRBJ2-3; weak D call: TRBD1 (6 bases). CDR3 length equals 20 residues. Germline assignment: CDR1 MNHEY and CDR2 SMNVEV (reference sequence). V dropped 5 bases and J dropped 2 bases, with 29 bases sitting between them. DNA for the CDR3: TGTGCCAGCAGTCCGACCCCACCAACTCCGGGACAACTCCTCACAGATACGCAGTATTTT. As protein: CASSPTPPTPGQLLTDTQYF.

The chain uses TRBV20-1 and TRBJ2-3, with 8 bases matching TRBD1. Trimming at V came to 8 bases and at J to 6 bases, leaving 4 bases not matched to a gene. The germline CDR1 and CDR2 sequences are DFQATT and SNEGSKA (reference sequence). This CDR3 region has 11 residues. The CDR3 spells CSTTGGDTQYF. Here the CDR3 DNA reads TGCAGTACTACAGGGGGTGATACGCAGTATTTT.

The genes are TRBV27 and TRBJ2-1, with a possible D match to TRBD2 (6 bases). CDR3 length: 15 amino acids. The germline V and J ends were trimmed by 4 bases and 6 bases, with 16 bases remaining between them. In germline, CDR1 is MNHEY, CDR2 SMNVEV (reference sequence). The CDR3 region has the DNA TGTGCCAGCAGTTCCCTGGACTACTTCGCCAATGAGCAGTTCTTC. It specifies CASSSLDYFANEQFF.

The chain has TRBV5-1 and TRBJ2-7; 12 nucleotides match TRBD2. Germline V lookup: CDR1 SGHRS, CDR2 YFSETQ. Losses at the gene ends were 4 bases for V and 2 bases for J; bases not matched to a gene: 7. The CDR3 covers 16 residues. The CDR3 DNA is TGCGCCAGCAGCCCCATCCGGACTAGCGGGACCTACGAGCAGTACTTC. Protein sequence: CASSPIRTSGTYEQYF.

The J gene is TRBJ2-1, the V gene TRBV4-1, with a weak D call TRBD2 (5 bases). V lost 0 bases, J lost 3 bases, and 12 bases lay in between. CDR1 and CDR2 from the germline V gene are MGHRA and YSYEKL. This CDR3 has 16 residues. DNA for the CDR3: TGCGCCAGCAGCCAAGATACAACAGACTACTACAATGAGCAGTTCTTC. Translation gives CASSQDTTDYYNEQFF.

The chain combines TRBV10-3 with TRBJ2-3, with unresolved D. This CDR3 has 15 residues. Trimming took 0 bases from V and 0 from J, leaving 7 bases between them. From germline, CDR1 is ENHRY and CDR2 SYGVKD. The DNA of the CDR3 is TGTGCCATCAGTGAGTCAACTATTAGCACAGATACGCAGTATTTT. Protein product: CAISESTISTDTQYF.